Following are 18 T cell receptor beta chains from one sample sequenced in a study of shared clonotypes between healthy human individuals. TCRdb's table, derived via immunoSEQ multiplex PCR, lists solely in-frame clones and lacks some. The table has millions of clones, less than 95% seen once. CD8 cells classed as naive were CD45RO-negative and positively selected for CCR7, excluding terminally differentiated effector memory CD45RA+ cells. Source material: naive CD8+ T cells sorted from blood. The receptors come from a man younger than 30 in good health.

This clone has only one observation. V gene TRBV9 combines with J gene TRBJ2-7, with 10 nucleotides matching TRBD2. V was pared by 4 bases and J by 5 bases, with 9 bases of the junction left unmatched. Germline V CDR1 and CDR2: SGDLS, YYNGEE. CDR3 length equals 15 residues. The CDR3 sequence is CASSPYLAGVHEQYF. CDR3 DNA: TGTGCCAGCAGCCCCTACCTAGCGGGGGTCCACGAGCAGTACTTC.

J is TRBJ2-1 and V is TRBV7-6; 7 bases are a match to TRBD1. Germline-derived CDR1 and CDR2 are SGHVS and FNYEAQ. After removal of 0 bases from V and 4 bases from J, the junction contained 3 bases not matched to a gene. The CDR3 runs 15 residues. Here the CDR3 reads CASSLARGPYNEQFF. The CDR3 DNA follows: TGTGCCAGCAGCTTAGCGAGGGGGCCTTACAATGAGCAGTTCTTC.

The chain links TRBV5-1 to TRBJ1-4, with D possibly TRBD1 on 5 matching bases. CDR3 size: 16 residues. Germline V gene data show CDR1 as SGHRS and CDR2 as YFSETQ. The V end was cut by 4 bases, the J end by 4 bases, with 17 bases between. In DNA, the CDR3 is TGCGCCAGCAGCGCACGCGGTTTAGGGGTTAATGAAAAACTGTTTTTT. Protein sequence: CASSARGLGVNEKLFF.

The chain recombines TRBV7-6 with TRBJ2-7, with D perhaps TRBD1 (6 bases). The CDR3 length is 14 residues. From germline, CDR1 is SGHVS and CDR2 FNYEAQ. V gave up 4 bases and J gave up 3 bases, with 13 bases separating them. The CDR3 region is CASSSLDRNYEQYF. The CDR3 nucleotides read TGTGCCAGCAGCTCCCTGGACAGAAACTACGAGCAGTACTTC.

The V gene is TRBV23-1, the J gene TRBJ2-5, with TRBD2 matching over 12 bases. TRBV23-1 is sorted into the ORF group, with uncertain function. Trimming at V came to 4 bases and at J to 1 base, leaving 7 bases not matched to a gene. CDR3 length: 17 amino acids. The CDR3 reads CASSPFTSGRSQETQYF. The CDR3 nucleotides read TGCGCCAGCAGTCCCTTCACTAGCGGGAGGTCCCAAGAGACCCAGTACTTC.

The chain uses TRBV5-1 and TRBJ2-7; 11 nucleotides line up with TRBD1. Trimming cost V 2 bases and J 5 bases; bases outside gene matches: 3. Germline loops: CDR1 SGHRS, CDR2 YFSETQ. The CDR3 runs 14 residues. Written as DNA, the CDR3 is TGCGCCAGCAGCTTTCGGACAGGGGGCCACGAGCAGTACTTC. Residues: CASSFRTGGHEQYF.

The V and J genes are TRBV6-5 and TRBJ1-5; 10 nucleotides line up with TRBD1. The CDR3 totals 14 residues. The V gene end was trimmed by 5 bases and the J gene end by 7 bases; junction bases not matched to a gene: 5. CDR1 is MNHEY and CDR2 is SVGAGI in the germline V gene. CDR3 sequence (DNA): TGTGCCAGCAGTCCGGGACAGGGGATCCAGCCCCAGCATTTT. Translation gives CASSPGQGIQPQHF.

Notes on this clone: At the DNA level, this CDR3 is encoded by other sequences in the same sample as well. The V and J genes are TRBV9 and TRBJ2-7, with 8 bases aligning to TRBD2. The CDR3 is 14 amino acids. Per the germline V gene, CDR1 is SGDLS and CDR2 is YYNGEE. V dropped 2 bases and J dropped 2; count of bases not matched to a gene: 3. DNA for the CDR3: TGTGCCAGCAGCGTGGGGGGACTAGCCTACGAGCAGTACTTC. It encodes CASSVGGLAYEQYF.

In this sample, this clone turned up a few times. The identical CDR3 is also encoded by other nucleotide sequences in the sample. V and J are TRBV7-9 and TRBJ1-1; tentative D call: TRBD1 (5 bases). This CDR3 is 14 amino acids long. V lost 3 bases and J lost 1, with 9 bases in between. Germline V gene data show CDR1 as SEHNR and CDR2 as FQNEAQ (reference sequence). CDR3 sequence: CASSFPGGNTEAFF. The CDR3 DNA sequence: TGTGCCAGCAGCTTCCCGGGGGGGAACACTGAAGCTTTCTTT.

The CDR3, as DNA: TGTGCCAACCAAAAGGGACAGGGGAACACAGATACGCAGTATTTT. Its protein product is CANQKGQGNTDTQYF. The genes are TRBV9 and TRBJ2-3; TRBD1 agrees at 10 bases. The CDR3 sequence is 15 residues long. The germline gives CDR1 SGDLS, CDR2 YYNGEE. J gave up 2 bases and V 9 bases, and 9 bases lay outside the gene matches.

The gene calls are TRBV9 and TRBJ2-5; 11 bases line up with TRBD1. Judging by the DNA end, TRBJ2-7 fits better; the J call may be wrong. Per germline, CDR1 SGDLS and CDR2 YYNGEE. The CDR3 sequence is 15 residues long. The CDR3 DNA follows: TGTGCCAGCAGCCCCACCGGGACAGGGGGCTACGAGCAGTACTTC. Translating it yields CASSPTGTGGYEQYF.

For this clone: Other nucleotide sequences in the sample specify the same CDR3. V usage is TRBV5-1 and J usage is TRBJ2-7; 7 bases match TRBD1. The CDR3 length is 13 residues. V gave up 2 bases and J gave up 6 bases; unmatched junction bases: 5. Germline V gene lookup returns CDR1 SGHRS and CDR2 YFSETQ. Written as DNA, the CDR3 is TGCGCCAGCAGCTTCGAGGGGGCTGGCGAGCAGTACTTC. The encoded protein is CASSFEGAGEQYF.

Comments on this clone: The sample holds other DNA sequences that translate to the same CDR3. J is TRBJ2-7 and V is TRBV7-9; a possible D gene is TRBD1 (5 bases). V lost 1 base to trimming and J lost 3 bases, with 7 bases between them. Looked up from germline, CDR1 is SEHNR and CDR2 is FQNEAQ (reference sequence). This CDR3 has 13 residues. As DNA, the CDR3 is TGTGCCAGCAGCTTAGAAGGGGACTACGAGCAGTACTTC. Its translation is CASSLEGDYEQYF.

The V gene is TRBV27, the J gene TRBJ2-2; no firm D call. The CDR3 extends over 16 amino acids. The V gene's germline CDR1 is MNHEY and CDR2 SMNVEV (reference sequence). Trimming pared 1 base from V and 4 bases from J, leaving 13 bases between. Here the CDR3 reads CASSLLDVSGTGELFF. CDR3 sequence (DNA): TGTGCCAGCAGTTTATTGGATGTTTCGGGCACCGGGGAGCTGTTTTTT.

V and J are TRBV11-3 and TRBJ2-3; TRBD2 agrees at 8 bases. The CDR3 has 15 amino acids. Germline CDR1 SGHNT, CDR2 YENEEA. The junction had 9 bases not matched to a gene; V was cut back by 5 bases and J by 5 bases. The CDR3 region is CASSTDSGVGDTQYF. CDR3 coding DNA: TGTGCCAGCAGCACCGATAGCGGGGTGGGAGATACGCAGTATTTT.

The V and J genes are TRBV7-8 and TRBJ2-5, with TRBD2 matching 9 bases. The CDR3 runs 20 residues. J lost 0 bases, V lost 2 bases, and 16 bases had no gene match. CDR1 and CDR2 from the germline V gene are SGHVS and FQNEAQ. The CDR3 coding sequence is TGTGCCAGCAGCTTAATCGCCTGGGGACGTAGCGGGGGAGACCAAGAGACCCAGTACTTC. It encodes CASSLIAWGRSGGDQETQYF.

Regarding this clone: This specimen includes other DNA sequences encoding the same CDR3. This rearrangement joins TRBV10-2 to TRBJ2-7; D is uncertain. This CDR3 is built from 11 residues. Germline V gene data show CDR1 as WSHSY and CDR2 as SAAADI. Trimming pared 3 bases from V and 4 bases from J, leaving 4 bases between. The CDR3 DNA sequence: TGCGCCAGCAGTGAACAATACGAGCAGTACTTC. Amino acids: CASSEQYEQYF.

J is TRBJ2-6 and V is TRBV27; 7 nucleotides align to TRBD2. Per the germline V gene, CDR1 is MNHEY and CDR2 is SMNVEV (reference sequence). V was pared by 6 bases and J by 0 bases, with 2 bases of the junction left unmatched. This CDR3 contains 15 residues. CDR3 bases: TGTGCCAGCAGACGGGGGGTCTCTGGGGCCAACGTCCTGACTTTC. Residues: CASRRGVSGANVLTF.